The 5 T cell receptor beta chains presented below share a single source sample, sequenced in a study of T cells in Graves' hyperthyroidism and ophthalmopathy. TCR beta CDR3 regions were amplified from RNA. The primer set for the first-round RT-PCR of the TCR CDR3 was HTBI. TCRdb reprocessed the multiplex PCR reads via MiXCR and lists one record per CDR3 protein. The sample lists under 400,000 distinct CDR3 sequences; 15% to 19% were seen once. Input material: blood. All receptors come from a woman aged 18-35 years with Graves' hyperthyroidism that later progressed to Graves' ophthalmopathy.

This clonotype has at least ten counts. V gene TRBV28 combines with J gene TRBJ2-5; D unresolved. Trimming pared 6 bases from V and 5 bases from J, leaving 7 bases between. The CDR3 runs to 11 residues. Germline assignment: CDR1 MDHEN and CDR2 SYDVKM. The DNA of the CDR3 is TGTGCCAGCAGCTTGAGGGAGACCCAGTACTTC. Residues: CASSLRETQYF.

This clonotype was seen ten or more times. The chain links TRBV28 to TRBJ2-5, with 8 bases matching TRBD2. The germline gives CDR1 MDHEN, CDR2 SYDVKM. The V segment lost 3 bases and the J segment 2 bases; nucleotides outside the gene matches: 8. The CDR3 extends over 16 amino acids. CDR3: CASSFVRAGGQETQYF. As DNA, the CDR3 is TGTGCCAGCAGTTTTGTCAGGGCGGGAGGACAAGAGACCCAGTACTTC.

This clonotype was recorded many times. One end of the junction varies from germline; a read error may be responsible. The chain's CDR3 is CASSVAGGPGEQFF. CDR3 coding DNA: TGTGCCAGCAGTGTAGCGGGAGGGCCGGGTGAGCAGTTCTTC. The chain links TRBV12-3 or TRBV12-4 to TRBJ2-1, with 11 bases identical to TRBD2. The CDR3 length is 14 residues.

The chain joins TRBV10-3 to TRBJ2-7; 7 positions agree with TRBD1. V was pared by 10 bases and J by 3 bases, with 12 bases of the junction left unmatched. Germline loops: CDR1 ENHRY, CDR2 SYGVKD. The CDR3 covers 14 residues. The CDR3 loop is CATKTDRTGYEQYF. CDR3 in DNA: TGTGCCACCAAAACGGACAGGACTGGCTACGAGCAGTACTTC.

In this sample, this clonotype turned up many times. This chain links TRBV14 with TRBJ2-1; D call uncertain. The ends were cut back, 1 base at V and 6 bases at J, with 1 base in the middle. CDR1 is SGHDN and CDR2 is FVKESK in the germline V gene. CDR3 length equals 11 residues. CDR3 residues: CASSQANEQFF. DNA of the CDR3: TGTGCCAGCAGCCAAGCCAATGAGCAGTTCTTC.